This T cell receptor (beta chain) derives from a study of human T cells and chemical hapten exposure. Study context: Once 0.01% DPC had been applied to the upper back by patch test, readings were taken at 6 days. The patients, most of them female, presented with alopecia areata, totalis or universalis.

Documented time point: pre-sensitization, week 0. Treatment of the sample: therapeutic diphenylcyclopropenone sensitization with weekly scalp DPC. V dropped 0 bases and J dropped 1 base, with 0 bases sitting between them. This CDR3 is built from 12 residues. CDR1 and CDR2 from the germline V gene are LNHNV and YYDKDF (reference sequence). This clonotype has ten or more counts. MiXCR, run by TCRdb on the RACE reads, gives a single entry per CDR3 protein. The data show about 120,000 distinct CDR3 sequences, 13% seen once. The receptor comes from a woman between 18 and 30 years old with alopecia areata. Some clones in this sample may be carry-over from other donors' samples. The chain carries TRBV15 and TRBJ1-2, with no clear D. This sample comprised whole blood, obtained in connection with sensitization to the hapten diphenylcyclopropenone (DPC). The CDR3 is CATSRDNYGYTF. The CDR3 nucleotides are TGTGCCACCAGCAGAGATAACTATGGCTACACCTTC.